The 2 T cell receptor beta chains below come from one sample, sequenced in a study of identical twins. MiXCR, applied by TCRdb to the 5' RACE reads, yields one record per CDR3 protein. The sample holds approximately 220,000 distinct CDR3 sequences, 6.5% to 8.5% seen once. This same sample was also taken into another study, of yellow fever vaccine responses in identical twins.

Sequenced: memory (CD45RO+) T cells sorted from blood. Receptors were obtained from a woman under 30 in good health.

In its sample, this clonotype was seen a few times. This chain uses TRBV7-9 with TRBJ2-1; 8 bases fit TRBD2. V lost 5 bases and J lost 6; bases outside the gene matches: 15. The CDR3 contains 17 residues. Germline V gene sequence: CDR1 SEHNR, CDR2 FQNEAQ (reference sequence). CDR3 coding DNA: TGTGCCAGCAGCCAAGCGTGGGGGACTAGTTTAGGCAATGAGCAGTTCTTC. It codes for CASSQAWGTSLGNEQFF.

This clonotype has ten or more counts. The chain uses TRBV5-1 and TRBJ1-3; D not resolved. The CDR3 runs to 14 residues. CDR1 is SGHRS and CDR2 is YFSETQ in the germline V gene. V lost 5 bases to trimming and J lost 4 bases, with 13 bases between them. In DNA form, the CDR3 reads TGCGCCAGCAGTCAGGACCTGGGGGGAAACACCATATATTTT. It is translated as CASSQDLGGNTIYF. The variable domain in full, completed from reference TRBV5-1 and TRBJ1-3, reads KAGVTQTPRYLIKTRGQQVTLSCSPISGHRSVSWYQQTPGQGLQFLFEYFSETQRNKGNFPGRFSGRQFSNSRSEMNVSTLELGDSALYLCASSQDLGGNTIYFGEGSWLTVV.